These 25 T cell receptor beta chains share one sample of origin, sequenced in a study of blood T cells in healthy people across ages. Then a second PCR, running roughly 6 to 12 cycles, was carried out with a sample-barcoded 5' primer and a J-beta primer mix. TCRdb used MiXCR to reprocess the 5' RACE reads, holding one entry per CDR3 protein. The repertoire has 910,000 or so distinct CDR3 sequences, 45% to 60% of them found once; the top ten carry about 21%. Material for sequencing was blood. The receptors come from a woman aged 60-70 years in good health.

The gene calls are TRBV18 and TRBJ2-1; 7 bases are a match to TRBD2. V lost 6 bases and J lost 5; bases outside the gene matches: 10. Germline CDR1 and CDR2: KGHSH and LQKENI. The CDR3 contains 15 residues. Written as DNA, the CDR3 is TGTGCCAGCTCGACGAGGACTAGAAGTAACAATGAGCAGTTCTTC. Protein product: CASSTRTRSNNEQFF.

The chain joins TRBV3-1 to TRBJ2-7; maybe TRBD1 (5 bases). Germline V gives CDR1 LGHDT, CDR2 YNNKEL (reference sequence). V was clipped by 1 base and J by 4 bases, with 8 bases between them. This CDR3 region has 13 residues. The CDR3, as DNA: TGTGCCAGCAGCCAAGTAGCAGGGTACGAGCAGTACTTC. Translation gives CASSQVAGYEQYF.

This sequence joins TRBV24-1 and TRBJ1-2; D is uncertain. Germline V gene data show CDR1 as KGHDR and CDR2 as SFDVKD. The ends were cut back, 3 bases at V and 7 bases at J, with 11 bases in the middle. CDR3 size: 13 residues. The CDR3 sequence is CATSDPKRSGYTF. In DNA form, the CDR3 reads TGTGCCACCAGTGATCCAAAGCGGAGTGGCTACACCTTC.

This chain uses TRBV18 with TRBJ1-2; a weak D match, TRBD1 (5 bases). This CDR3 is 14 amino acids long. Germline lookup yields CDR1 KGHSH and CDR2 LQKENI. V was trimmed by 11 bases and J by 4 bases, leaving 20 bases between them. CDR3 in amino acids: CAGEQTGGVYGYTF. The CDR3 bases are TGTGCCGGCGAACAAACCGGGGGAGTCTATGGCTACACCTTC.

The chain has TRBV4-3 and TRBJ1-2, with D maybe TRBD1 (5 bases). V was clipped by 0 bases and J by 0 bases, with 8 bases between them. CDR1 LGHNA and CDR2 YSLEER come from the germline V gene. The CDR3 consists of 15 residues. In nucleotides, the CDR3 is TGCGCCAGCAGCCAAGACGAACAGGCTAACTATGGCTACACCTTC. This gives the protein CASSQDEQANYGYTF.

The chain uses TRBV6-5 and TRBJ1-5, with D tentatively TRBD1 (5 bases). The CDR3 sequence is 13 residues long. Trimming stripped 6 bases from V and 5 bases from J, with 11 bases between. Germline V gene data show CDR1 as MNHEY and CDR2 as SVGAGI. The CDR3 DNA follows: TGTGCCAGCAGCGACCAGGGAGATCAGCCCCAGCATTTT. It encodes CASSDQGDQPQHF.

This clonotype was found a few times. The V and J genes are TRBV3-1 and TRBJ2-5; possibly TRBD2 for D (6 bases). Trimming shortened V by 7 bases and J by 9 bases, and 12 bases separated the two germline ends. This CDR3 spans 11 amino acids. Germline CDR1 LGHDT, CDR2 YNNKEL (reference sequence). The CDR3 nucleotides are TGTGCCAGCACCCTCGGGGGACCCCAGTACTTC. Translated, it gives CASTLGGPQYF.

In its sample, this clonotype was seen a few times. This chain connects TRBV4-1 to TRBJ2-3, with D uncertain. The CDR3 runs 16 residues. Germline loops: CDR1 MGHRA, CDR2 YSYEKL. V dropped 0 bases and J dropped 0 bases, with 10 bases sitting between them. CDR3 sequence: CASSQEVRASTDTQYF. CDR3 DNA sequence: TGCGCCAGCAGCCAAGAGGTCCGTGCAAGCACAGATACGCAGTATTTT.

This rearrangement joins TRBV7-2 to TRBJ2-7; D gene uncertain. CDR3 size: 12 residues. Trimming removed 5 bases at V and 3 bases at J, with 8 bases between. CDR1 and CDR2 (germline): SGHTA, FQGNSA. Written as DNA, the CDR3 is TGTGCCAGCAGCCATCCTAACTACGAGCAGTACTTC. It is translated as CASSHPNYEQYF.

The genes are TRBV3-1 and TRBJ1-2, with a weak D call TRBD1 (5 bases). The germline V gene encodes CDR1 LGHDT and CDR2 YNNKEL (reference sequence). The ends were cut back, 4 bases at V and 2 bases at J, with 11 bases in the middle. CDR3 length: 14 amino acids. Here the CDR3 DNA reads TGTGCCAGCAGCCGATCGACAGCCAACTATGGCTACACCTTC. This encodes CASSRSTANYGYTF. The full variable domain, in which reference TRBV3-1 and TRBJ1-2 provide the parts outside the CDR3, is DTAVSQTPKYLVTQMGNDKSIKCEQNLGHDTMYWYKQDSKKFLKIMFSYNNKELIINETVPNRFSPKSPDKAHLNLHINSLELGDSAVYFCASSRSTANYGYTFGSGTRLTVV.

This clonotype showed up just once. J is TRBJ1-5 and V is TRBV6-5; possibly TRBD1 for D (6 bases). The V and J ends lost 6 bases and 0 bases respectively, with 9 bases between them. The V gene's germline CDR1 is MNHEY and CDR2 SVGAGI. The CDR3 has 14 residues. CDR3 region: CASSRTVSNQPQHF. The DNA for the CDR3 is TGTGCCAGCAGCCGGACAGTTAGCAATCAGCCCCAGCATTTT.

The CDR3 coding sequence is TGTGCCAGCAGCTTTCTAGGCAGGAACACCGGGGAGCTGTTTTTT. Amino acids: CASSFLGRNTGELFF. This chain links TRBV7-9 with TRBJ2-2, with no clear D. V was clipped by 3 bases and J by 1 base, with 9 bases between them. Per germline, CDR1 SEHNR and CDR2 FQNEAQ (reference sequence). This CDR3 is built from 15 residues.

The chain joins TRBV21-1 to TRBJ2-1. TRBV21-1 is marked as a pseudogene. The CDR3 consists of 10 residues. In DNA, the CDR3 is TGTGCCAGCAACTTCTACGAGCAGTTCTTC. This encodes CASNFYEQFF.

CDR3 sequence reads: CASSMRQKVVSGANVLTF. The CDR3 bases are TGTGCCAGCAGCATGCGCCAAAAGGTGGTCTCTGGGGCCAACGTCCTGACTTTC. The V gene is TRBV3-1, the J gene TRBJ2-6; D is uncertain. This CDR3 is 18 amino acids long. V was clipped by 5 bases and J by 0 bases, with 17 bases between them. Germline loops: CDR1 LGHDT, CDR2 YNNKEL (reference sequence). Full variable domain (outside the CDR3, taken from reference TRBV3-1 and TRBJ2-6): DTAVSQTPKYLVTQMGNDKSIKCEQNLGHDTMYWYKQDSKKFLKIMFSYNNKELIINETVPNRFSPKSPDKAHLNLHINSLELGDSAVYFCASSMRQKVVSGANVLTFGAGSRLTVL.

The gene calls are TRBV5-1 and TRBJ2-3; D not resolved. V was trimmed by 2 bases and J by 2 bases, leaving 9 bases between them. This CDR3 comprises 14 residues. Germline CDR1 reads SGHRS; CDR2 reads YFSETQ. CDR3 nucleotide sequence: TGCGCCAGCAGCTTCCGGAGCGACACAGATACGCAGTATTTT. Protein product: CASSFRSDTDTQYF. Together with reference TRBV5-1 and TRBJ2-3, the CDR3 gives the full variable domain: KAGVTQTPRYLIKTRGQQVTLSCSPISGHRSVSWYQQTPGQGLQFLFEYFSETQRNKGNFPGRFSGRQFSNSRSEMNVSTLELGDSALYLCASSFRSDTDTQYFGPGTRLTVL.

The rearrangement joins TRBV2 to TRBJ1-4, with TRBD1 identical over 8 bases. J gave up 5 bases and V 6 bases, and 8 bases lay outside the gene matches. The CDR3 runs to 15 residues. Per germline, CDR1 SNHLY and CDR2 FYNNEI. In DNA, the CDR3 is TGTGCCAGCAGCGCCGACAGGGGCGAGAATGAAAAACTGTTTTTT. It translates to CASSADRGENEKLFF.

This clonotype showed up just a few times. The V and J genes are TRBV11-1 and TRBJ2-5; tentative D call: TRBD1 (6 bases). The V gene lost 2 bases and the J gene lost 13 bases, with 17 bases spanning the gap. The CDR3 covers 13 residues. CDR1 SGHAT and CDR2 FQDESV come from the germline V gene (reference sequence). CDR3 nucleotides: TGTGCCAGCAGCTTATTTGGGACATCACCAACGTACTTC. Translating it yields CASSLFGTSPTYF.

V is TRBV20-1 and J is TRBJ1-5; D is ambiguous. The CDR3 extends over 15 amino acids. Trimming left V 4 bases short and J 4 bases short, with 17 bases between. CDR1 is DFQATT, CDR2 SNEGSKA, per germline (reference sequence). The CDR3 is CSAMMTVRENQPQHF. In DNA form, the CDR3 reads TGCAGTGCTATGATGACCGTGAGGGAGAATCAGCCCCAGCATTTT.

The gene calls are TRBV6-6 and TRBJ2-3, with a tentative D call TRBD2 (6 bases). This CDR3 has 15 residues. Looked up from germline, CDR1 is MNHNY and CDR2 is SVGAGI (reference sequence). The ends were cut back, 6 bases at V and 0 bases at J, with 13 bases in the middle. The CDR3 nucleotides are TGTGCCAGCAGAAACGGAGGGACTAGCACAGATACGCAGTATTTT. This sequence encodes CASRNGGTSTDTQYF.

The chain recombines TRBV7-2 with TRBJ2-7; no reliable D call. The CDR3 runs 15 residues. Trimming removed 3 bases at V and 2 bases at J, with 14 bases between. Germline CDR1 and CDR2: SGHTA and FQGNSA. The CDR3 loop reads CASSFLGFPPYEQYF. In DNA, the CDR3 is TGTGCCAGCAGCTTCCTTGGGTTTCCCCCCTACGAGCAGTACTTC.

The chain couples TRBV9 to TRBJ2-5; the D gene is possibly TRBD2 (5 bases). Germline V gene lookup returns CDR1 SGDLS and CDR2 YYNGEE. This CDR3 comprises 15 residues. Trimming took 0 bases from V and 5 from J, leaving 14 bases between them. The CDR3 region is CASSVDVRVQETQYF. CDR3 coding DNA: TGTGCCAGCAGCGTAGACGTGCGGGTCCAGGAGACCCAGTACTTC.

The genes are TRBV30 and TRBJ1-6; no clear D. Trimming stripped 1 base from V and 11 bases from J, with 12 bases between. CDR3 length: 13 amino acids. Germline lookup yields CDR1 GTSNPN and CDR2 SVGIG (reference sequence). The CDR3 nucleotides are TGTGCCTGGAGTGCCCAATCTGGGGCACCCCTCCACTTT. Amino acid sequence: CAWSAQSGAPLHF.

The chain is built from TRBV28 and TRBJ1-4, with D uncertain. This CDR3 comprises 12 residues. Germline V gene lookup returns CDR1 MDHEN and CDR2 SYDVKM. Between the trimmed V and J ends, which lost 4 bases and 6 bases, there was a span of 6 bases. Here the CDR3 DNA reads TGTGCCAGCAGTTCCTCTCATGAAAAACTGTTTTTT. This gives the protein CASSSSHEKLFF.

This clonotype occurred a few times. The V call is TRBV20-1, the J call TRBJ2-7; no clear D gene. The V gene lost 4 bases and the J gene lost 7 bases, with 14 bases spanning the gap. In germline, CDR1 is DFQATT, CDR2 SNEGSKA (reference sequence). The CDR3 runs to 12 residues. The CDR3 is CSATSSHGEQYF. CDR3 coding DNA: TGCAGTGCTACTTCCTCGCATGGGGAGCAGTACTTC.

This clonotype was seen a few times. V and J are TRBV6-5 and TRBJ1-2; no firm D call. This CDR3 has 14 amino acids. The germline V gene has CDR1 MNHEY and CDR2 SVGAGI. V dropped 5 bases and J dropped 11 bases, with 21 bases sitting between them. CDR3 DNA: TGTGCCAGCAGTCTATCCCAGGTTTGGCGCTGGTACACCTTC. The encoded protein is CASSLSQVWRWYTF.